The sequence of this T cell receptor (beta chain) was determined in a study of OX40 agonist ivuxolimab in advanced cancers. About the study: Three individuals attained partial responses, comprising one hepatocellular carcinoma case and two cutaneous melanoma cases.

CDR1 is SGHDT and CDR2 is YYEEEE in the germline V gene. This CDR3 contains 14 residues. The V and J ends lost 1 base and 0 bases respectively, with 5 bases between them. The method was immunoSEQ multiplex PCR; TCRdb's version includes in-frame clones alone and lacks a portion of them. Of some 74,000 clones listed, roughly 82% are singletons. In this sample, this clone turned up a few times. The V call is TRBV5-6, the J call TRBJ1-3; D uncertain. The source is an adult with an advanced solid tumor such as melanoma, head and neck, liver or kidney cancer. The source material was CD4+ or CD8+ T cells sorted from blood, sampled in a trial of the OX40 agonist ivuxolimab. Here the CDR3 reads CASSLWDSGNTIYF. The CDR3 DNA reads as TGTGCCAGCAGCTTGTGGGACTCTGGAAACACCATATATTTT.